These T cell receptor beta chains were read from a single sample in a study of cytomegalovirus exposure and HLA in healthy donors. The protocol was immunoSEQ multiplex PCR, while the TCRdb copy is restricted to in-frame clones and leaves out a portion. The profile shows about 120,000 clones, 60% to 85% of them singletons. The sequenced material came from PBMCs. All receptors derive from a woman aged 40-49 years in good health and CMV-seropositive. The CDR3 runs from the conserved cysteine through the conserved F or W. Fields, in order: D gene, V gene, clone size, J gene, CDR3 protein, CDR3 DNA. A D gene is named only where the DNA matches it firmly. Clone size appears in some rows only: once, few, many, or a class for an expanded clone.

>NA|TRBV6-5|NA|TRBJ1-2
CASSYSPGVEGYTF
TGTGCCAGCAGTTACTCGCCGGGTGTAGAAGGCTACACCTTC
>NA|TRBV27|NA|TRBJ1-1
CASSLLGHTEAFF
TGTGCCAGCAGTCTTCTGGGGCACACTGAAGCTTTCTTT
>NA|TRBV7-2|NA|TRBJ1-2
CASSLQGTLANNYGYTF
TGTGCCAGCAGCTTACAGGGGACCCTGGCTAATAACTATGGCTACACCTTC
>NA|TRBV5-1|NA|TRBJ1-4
CASSLAEPLEKLFF
TGCGCCAGCAGCTTGGCGGAGCCCCTGGAAAAACTGTTTTTT
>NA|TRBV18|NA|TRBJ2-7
CASSHGGGSSSYEQYF
TGTGCCAGCTCACACGGCGGGGGCTCCAGCTCCTACGAGCAGTACTTC
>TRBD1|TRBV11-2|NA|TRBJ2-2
CASSWDRGITGELFF
TGTGCCAGCAGTTGGGACAGGGGGATCACCGGGGAGCTGTTTTTT
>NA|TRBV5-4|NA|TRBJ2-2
CASSVGYRTTVRGGELFF
TGTGCCAGCAGCGTGGGATATAGGACGACGGTTCGGGGCGGGGAGCTGTTTTTT
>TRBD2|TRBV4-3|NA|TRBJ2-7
CASSQGQRGSSYEQYF
TGCGCCAGCAGCCAAGGTCAGCGGGGGTCGTCCTACGAGCAGTACTTC
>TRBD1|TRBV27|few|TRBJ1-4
CASSLSGGMGEKLFF
TGTGCCAGCAGTTTATCAGGGGGCATGGGTGAAAAACTGTTTTTT
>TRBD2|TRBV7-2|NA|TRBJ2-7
CASSRTSRGPISYEQYF
TGTGCCAGCAGCCGGACTAGCAGGGGACCTATCTCCTACGAGCAGTACTTC
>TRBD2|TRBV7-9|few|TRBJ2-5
CASSFWTSEETQYF
TGTGCCAGCAGCTTTTGGACTAGCGAAGAGACCCAGTACTTC
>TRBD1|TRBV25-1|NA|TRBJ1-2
CATSSGTDLRGYTF
TGTGCCACTTCCTCCGGGACAGACCTTAGAGGCTACACCTTC
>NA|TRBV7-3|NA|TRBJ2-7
CASSTGDGAYEQYF
TGTGCCAGCAGCACCGGCGACGGGGCCTACGAGCAGTACTTC
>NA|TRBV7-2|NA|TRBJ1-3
CASSQAGGSGNTIYF
TGTGCCAGCAGCCAGGCGGGGGGGTCTGGAAACACCATATATTTT
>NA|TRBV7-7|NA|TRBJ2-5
CATKNYQETQYF
TGTGCCACCAAAAACTATCAAGAGACCCAGTACTTC
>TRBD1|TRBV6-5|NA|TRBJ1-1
CASRSDRGNTEAFF
TGTGCCAGCAGGTCAGACAGGGGGAACACTGAAGCTTTCTTT
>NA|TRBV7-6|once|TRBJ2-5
CASSSRIGVGETQYF
TGTGCCAGCAGCTCTAGAATAGGTGTGGGAGAGACCCAGTACTTC
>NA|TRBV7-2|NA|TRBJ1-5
CASSLEGYQPQHF
TGTGCCAGCAGCTTAGAGGGGTATCAGCCCCAGCATTTT
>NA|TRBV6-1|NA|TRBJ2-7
CASSDRGAAYF
TGTGCCAGCAGTGACCGGGGGGCCGCCTACTTC
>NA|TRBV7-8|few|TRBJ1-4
CASTRGSNEKLFF
TGTGCCAGCACTAGGGGGTCTAATGAAAAACTGTTTTTT
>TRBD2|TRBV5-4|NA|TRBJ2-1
CASSLMASGAYNEQFF
TGTGCCAGCAGCTTGATGGCTAGCGGGGCCTACAATGAGCAGTTCTTC
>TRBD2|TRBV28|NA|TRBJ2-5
CASGVRGEETQYF
TGTGCCAGCGGTGTTCGGGGGGAGGAGACCCAGTACTTC
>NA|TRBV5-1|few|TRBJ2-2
CASSLGTANTGELFF
TGCGCCAGCAGCTTGGGGACTGCGAACACCGGGGAGCTGTTTTTT
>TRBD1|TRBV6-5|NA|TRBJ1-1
CASSYGWDRLNTEAFF
TGTGCCAGCAGTTACGGGTGGGACAGGCTGAACACTGAAGCTTTCTTT
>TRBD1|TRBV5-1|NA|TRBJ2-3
CASSHSGQGVVYTLSTDTQYF
TGCGCCAGCAGCCATTCGGGACAGGGAGTCGTATATACCCTTAGCACAGATACGCAGTATTTT
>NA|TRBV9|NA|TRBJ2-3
CASSVAGLARNTQYF
TGTGCCAGCAGCGTAGCAGGGCTAGCGAGAAATACGCAGTATTTT
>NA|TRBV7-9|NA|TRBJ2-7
CASSLSLGESYF
TGTGCCAGCAGCTTATCGCTAGGCGAGTCTTACTTC
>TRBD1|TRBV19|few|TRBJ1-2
CASKGDSNYGYTF
TGTGCCAGTAAAGGGGACAGTAACTATGGCTACACCTTC
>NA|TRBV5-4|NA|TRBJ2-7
CASSSVISPYEQYF
TGTGCCAGCAGCTCGGTAATCTCCCCCTACGAGCAGTACTTC
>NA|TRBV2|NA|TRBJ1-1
CASSESRGRGPEAFF
TGTGCCAGCAGTGAATCCCGCGGGCGCGGGCCTGAAGCTTTCTTT
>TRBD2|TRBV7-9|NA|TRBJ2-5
CASGISGGQETQYF
TGTGCCAGCGGTATTAGCGGGGGGCAAGAGACCCAGTACTTC
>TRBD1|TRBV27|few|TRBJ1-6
CASSELGQAGHSPLHF
TGTGCCAGCAGTGAATTGGGACAGGCGGGGCATTCACCCCTCCACTTT
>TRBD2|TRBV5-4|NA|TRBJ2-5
CASSFGGGSETQYF
TGTGCCAGCAGCTTTGGGGGGGGATCTGAGACCCAGTACTTC
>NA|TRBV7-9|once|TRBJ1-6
CASSSQRGDSPLHF
TGTGCCAGCAGCTCCCAGCGGGGGGACTCACCCCTCCACTTT
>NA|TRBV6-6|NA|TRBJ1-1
CASIQGGTEAFF
TGTGCCAGCATCCAAGGGGGCACTGAAGCTTTCTTT
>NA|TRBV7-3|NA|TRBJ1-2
CASSLNARGQNGYTF
TGTGCCAGCAGCTTAAACGCCAGAGGACAGAATGGCTACACCTTC
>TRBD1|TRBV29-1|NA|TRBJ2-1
CSARTGANEQFF
TGCAGCGCCCGGACAGGGGCGAACGAGCAGTTCTTC